Sequencing of this T cell receptor beta chain was carried out in a study of preoperative IRX-2 immunotherapy in early breast cancer. This table comes from immunoSEQ multiplex PCR, and its TCRdb copy is limited to in-frame clones, with some not included. The repertoire has over 60,000 clones, approximately 93% of them found once; the top ten carry 1.5% to 2%. Treatment of the sample: preoperative locoregional IRX-2 cytokine immunotherapy. Preoperative locoregional IRX-2 cytokine immunotherapy was tested in the phase Ib source study. The biological material was taken from a patient treated with IRX-2 immunotherapy. This clonotype was sampled from a human donor with breast cancer.

The CDR3 loop reads CASSDWLQGNEKLFF. In DNA, the CDR3 is TGTGCCAGCAGTGATTGGTTACAGGGGAATGAAAAACTGTTTTTT. The genes are TRBV2 and TRBJ1-4, with 7 bases aligning to TRBD1. Germline loops: CDR1 SNHLY, CDR2 FYNNEI. The ends lost 3 bases at V and 5 bases at J; junction bases unmatched: 6. The CDR3 has 15 amino acids. The variable domain in full, completed from reference TRBV2 and TRBJ1-4, reads EPEVTQTPSHQVTQMGQEVILRCVPISNHLYFYWYRQILGQKVEFLVSFYNNEISEKSEIFDDQFSVERPDGSNFTLKIRSTKLEDSAMYFCASSDWLQGNEKLFFGSGTQLSVL.